These T cell receptor beta chains were read from a single sample in a study of shared clonotypes between healthy human individuals. Repertoires were generated with immunoSEQ multiplex PCR, while TCRdb's copy carries only in-frame clones and drops some. There are about 2.2 million clones in the sample; approximately 94% occur only once, and 1.7% lies in the top ten. Sequencing was done on a sample of naive CD8+ T cells from PBMCs. These receptors came from a man younger than 35 in good health. Some clones in this sample may be carry-over from other donors' samples. The CDR3 runs from the conserved cysteine through the conserved F or W. D genes are given only for firm matches. Rows may omit the clone size; those that give it use once, few, many or a size class.

abundance: -
j_gene: TRBJ1-2
v_gene: TRBV15
d_gene: TRBD1
CDR3aa: CATSEKLGQGAFYNYGYTF
CDR3nt: TGTGCCACCAGCGAGAAACTCGGACAGGGGGCCTTCTATAACTATGGCTACACCTTC

abundance: -
j_gene: TRBJ2-7
v_gene: TRBV11-2
d_gene: -
CDR3aa: CASSELGYEQYF
CDR3nt: TGTGCCAGCAGCGAACTAGGATACGAGCAGTACTTC

abundance: -
j_gene: TRBJ2-3
v_gene: TRBV4-3
d_gene: -
CDR3aa: CASSQESSTDTQYF
CDR3nt: TGCGCCAGCAGCCAAGAAAGCAGCACAGATACGCAGTATTTT

abundance: -
j_gene: TRBJ2-4
v_gene: TRBV11-2
d_gene: -
CDR3aa: CASSLPRTVAKNIQYF
CDR3nt: TGTGCCAGCAGTCTACCTCGGACTGTAGCCAAAAACATTCAGTACTTC

abundance: -
j_gene: TRBJ1-1
v_gene: TRBV7-9
d_gene: -
CDR3aa: CASSLRTADNTEAFF
CDR3nt: TGTGCCAGCAGCCTACGGACGGCCGATAACACTGAAGCTTTCTTT

abundance: -
j_gene: TRBJ2-7
v_gene: TRBV28
d_gene: -
CDR3aa: CASSQMTAASYEQYF
CDR3nt: TGTGCCAGCAGTCAGATGACAGCAGCGTCCTACGAGCAGTACTTC

abundance: -
j_gene: TRBJ1-5
v_gene: TRBV7-6
d_gene: TRBD1
CDR3aa: CASSLLSGGGRPQHF
CDR3nt: TGTGCCAGCAGCTTACTCTCAGGGGGTGGGCGGCCCCAGCATTTT

abundance: -
j_gene: TRBJ1-5
v_gene: TRBV6-1
d_gene: TRBD1
CDR3aa: CASSEVIRGRQPQHF
CDR3nt: TGTGCCAGCAGTGAAGTCATAAGGGGGCGACAGCCCCAGCATTTT

abundance: -
j_gene: TRBJ2-1
v_gene: TRBV4-2
d_gene: TRBD2
CDR3aa: CASSLTSGRTYNEQFF
CDR3nt: TGTGCCAGCAGCCTTACTAGCGGGAGAACGTACAATGAGCAGTTCTTC

abundance: -
j_gene: TRBJ2-1
v_gene: TRBV27
d_gene: TRBD1
CDR3aa: CASSFYRGNEQFF
CDR3nt: TGTGCCAGCAGTTTTTACAGGGGCAATGAGCAGTTCTTC

abundance: once
j_gene: TRBJ2-1
v_gene: TRBV4-1
d_gene: -
CDR3aa: CASSQTRWGNEQFF
CDR3nt: TGCGCCAGCAGCCAGACTCGGTGGGGGAATGAGCAGTTCTTC

abundance: -
j_gene: TRBJ1-6
v_gene: TRBV9
d_gene: -
CDR3aa: CASSPRTTGRGSPLHF
CDR3nt: TGTGCCAGCAGCCCCCGGACGACAGGACGGGGTTCACCCCTCCACTTT

abundance: -
j_gene: TRBJ1-2
v_gene: TRBV7-9
d_gene: -
CDR3aa: CASSLGAGGNYGYTF
CDR3nt: TGTGCCAGCAGCTTAGGGGCGGGGGGAAACTATGGCTACACCTTC

abundance: -
j_gene: TRBJ2-7
v_gene: TRBV19
d_gene: TRBD1
CDR3aa: CASSIVTGGDEQYF
CDR3nt: TGTGCCAGTAGTATAGTAACAGGGGGCGACGAGCAGTACTTC

abundance: -
j_gene: TRBJ2-7
v_gene: TRBV11-2
d_gene: -
CDR3aa: CASSLGKDEQYF
CDR3nt: TGTGCCAGCAGCCTTGGGAAGGACGAGCAGTACTTC

abundance: -
j_gene: TRBJ1-5
v_gene: TRBV28
d_gene: -
CDR3aa: CASSLTRGGGRWNQPQHF
CDR3nt: TGTGCCAGCAGTCTCACGAGGGGCGGGGGGCGATGGAATCAGCCCCAGCATTTT

abundance: -
j_gene: TRBJ2-1
v_gene: TRBV13
d_gene: TRBD2
CDR3aa: CASSLTSGSYNEQFF
CDR3nt: TGTGCCAGCAGCTTGACTAGCGGGAGCTACAATGAGCAGTTCTTC

abundance: -
j_gene: TRBJ1-5
v_gene: TRBV4-3
d_gene: -
CDR3aa: CASSHTPGNQPQHF
CDR3nt: TGCGCCAGCAGCCACACCCCGGGCAATCAGCCCCAGCATTTT

abundance: -
j_gene: TRBJ1-5
v_gene: TRBV27
d_gene: -
CDR3aa: CASAFLGAGRWGGNQPQHF
CDR3nt: TGTGCCAGCGCATTCCTAGGCGCAGGGAGATGGGGAGGCAATCAGCCCCAGCATTTT

abundance: -
j_gene: TRBJ2-2
v_gene: TRBV7-6
d_gene: -
CDR3aa: CASSALDAGNTGELFF
CDR3nt: TGTGCCAGCAGCGCGTTGGATGCGGGGAACACCGGGGAGCTGTTTTTT

abundance: -
j_gene: TRBJ2-7
v_gene: TRBV27
d_gene: TRBD2
CDR3aa: CASSLTSGRAGTYEQYF
CDR3nt: TGTGCCAGCAGTTTAACTAGCGGGAGGGCCGGGACCTACGAGCAGTACTTC

abundance: once
j_gene: TRBJ1-4
v_gene: TRBV19
d_gene: -
CDR3aa: CASSILGTEKLFF
CDR3nt: TGTGCCAGTAGTATTTTAGGCACCGAAAAACTGTTTTTT

abundance: -
j_gene: TRBJ1-5
v_gene: TRBV27
d_gene: TRBD1
CDR3aa: CASSLFVEGAGNQPQHF
CDR3nt: TGTGCCAGCAGTTTATTCGTTGAGGGGGCAGGCAATCAGCCCCAGCATTTT

abundance: -
j_gene: TRBJ1-1
v_gene: TRBV15
d_gene: TRBD1
CDR3aa: CATSRARDRNTEAFF
CDR3nt: TGTGCCACCAGCAGGGCCCGGGACAGGAACACTGAAGCTTTCTTT

abundance: -
j_gene: TRBJ2-3
v_gene: TRBV19
d_gene: -
CDR3aa: CASSIRRGADTQYF
CDR3nt: TGTGCCAGTAGTATCAGGCGGGGTGCAGATACGCAGTATTTT

abundance: -
j_gene: TRBJ1-3
v_gene: TRBV7-9
d_gene: -
CDR3aa: CASLQKFGLSEGNTIYF
CDR3nt: TGTGCCAGCCTACAAAAATTCGGACTCTCCGAAGGAAACACCATATATTTT

abundance: -
j_gene: TRBJ2-5
v_gene: TRBV11-3
d_gene: -
CDR3aa: CASSLRGEETQYF
CDR3nt: TGTGCCAGCAGCTTAAGGGGAGAAGAGACCCAGTACTTC

abundance: -
j_gene: TRBJ2-7
v_gene: TRBV4-1
d_gene: -
CDR3aa: CASSWGYFYEQYF
CDR3nt: TGCGCCAGCAGCTGGGGTTACTTCTACGAGCAGTACTTC

abundance: few
j_gene: TRBJ1-5
v_gene: TRBV29-1
d_gene: -
CDR3aa: CSVEPLDPQHF
CDR3nt: TGCAGCGTTGAACCTTTGGATCCCCAGCATTTT

abundance: -
j_gene: TRBJ2-3
v_gene: TRBV7-6
d_gene: TRBD2
CDR3aa: CASSLAGGSDTQYF
CDR3nt: TGTGCCAGCAGCTTGGCGGGGGGTAGTGATACGCAGTATTTT

abundance: -
j_gene: TRBJ2-7
v_gene: TRBV14
d_gene: -
CDR3aa: CASSQDWSYEQYF
CDR3nt: TGTGCCAGCAGCCAAGATTGGTCGTACGAGCAGTACTTC

abundance: -
j_gene: TRBJ2-7
v_gene: TRBV28
d_gene: -
CDR3aa: CASSFGPGDEQYF
CDR3nt: TGTGCCAGCAGTTTTGGGCCAGGGGACGAGCAGTACTTC

abundance: -
j_gene: TRBJ2-7
v_gene: TRBV7-2
d_gene: TRBD2
CDR3aa: CASSSGVGLAEAWPYEQYF
CDR3nt: TGTGCCAGCAGCTCGGGGGTAGGACTAGCGGAAGCGTGGCCCTACGAGCAGTACTTC

abundance: once
j_gene: TRBJ2-5
v_gene: TRBV19
d_gene: -
CDR3aa: CASSSVGGWQETQYF
CDR3nt: TGTGCCAGTAGTTCGGTGGGAGGTTGGCAAGAGACCCAGTACTTC

abundance: -
j_gene: TRBJ2-7
v_gene: TRBV25-1
d_gene: TRBD1
CDR3aa: CASSAPGQGYEQYF
CDR3nt: TGTGCCAGCAGTGCCCCGGGACAGGGCTACGAGCAGTACTTC

abundance: -
j_gene: TRBJ2-7
v_gene: TRBV6-5
d_gene: -
CDR3aa: CASSYLGFEQYF
CDR3nt: TGTGCCAGCAGTTACTTGGGTTTCGAGCAGTACTTC

abundance: -
j_gene: TRBJ2-7
v_gene: TRBV7-2
d_gene: TRBD2
CDR3aa: CASSLIGLAGNKQYF
CDR3nt: TGTGCCAGCAGCTTAATAGGACTAGCGGGCAACAAGCAGTACTTC

abundance: -
j_gene: TRBJ2-2
v_gene: TRBV4-3
d_gene: TRBD2
CDR3aa: CASSQEVRASGRAVTGELFF
CDR3nt: TGCGCCAGCAGCCAAGAAGTCCGTGCTAGCGGGAGGGCCGTCACCGGGGAGCTGTTTTTT

abundance: -
j_gene: TRBJ2-3
v_gene: TRBV12-5
d_gene: TRBD2
CDR3aa: CASGPPSGSPSDTQYF
CDR3nt: TGTGCTAGTGGTCCACCTAGCGGGAGTCCGTCAGATACGCAGTATTTT

abundance: -
j_gene: TRBJ2-7
v_gene: TRBV4-1
d_gene: -
CDR3aa: CASSPGQSYEQYF
CDR3nt: TGCGCCAGCAGCCCGGGTCAGTCCTACGAGCAGTACTTC

abundance: -
j_gene: TRBJ1-4
v_gene: TRBV7-6
d_gene: TRBD1
CDR3aa: CASSSGQEGTNEKLFF
CDR3nt: TGTGCCAGCAGCTCGGGACAGGAGGGCACTAATGAAAAACTGTTTTTT

abundance: -
j_gene: TRBJ2-1
v_gene: TRBV19
d_gene: TRBD2
CDR3aa: CASSLGLAGVEQFF
CDR3nt: TGTGCCAGTAGTCTGGGACTAGCGGGAGTTGAGCAGTTCTTC

abundance: -
j_gene: TRBJ2-5
v_gene: TRBV28
d_gene: -
CDR3aa: CASRLLGQETQYF
CDR3nt: TGTGCCAGCAGATTATTAGGGCAAGAGACCCAGTACTTC

abundance: -
j_gene: TRBJ2-7
v_gene: TRBV29-1
d_gene: -
CDR3aa: CSVDSTGNNYEQYF
CDR3nt: TGCAGCGTTGATAGTACAGGGAATAACTACGAGCAGTACTTC

abundance: -
j_gene: TRBJ2-2
v_gene: TRBV6-1
d_gene: -
CDR3aa: CASSEASASNTGELFF
CDR3nt: TGTGCCAGCAGTGAAGCTTCAGCGAGCAACACCGGGGAGCTGTTTTTT

abundance: -
j_gene: TRBJ1-5
v_gene: TRBV9
d_gene: -
CDR3aa: CASSVSGVGQPQHF
CDR3nt: TGTGCCAGCAGCGTATCGGGGGTTGGTCAGCCCCAGCATTTT

abundance: -
j_gene: TRBJ2-7
v_gene: TRBV6-1
d_gene: -
CDR3aa: CATGWGAAYEQYF
CDR3nt: TGTGCCACGGGGTGGGGGGCCGCCTACGAGCAGTACTTC

abundance: -
j_gene: TRBJ2-5
v_gene: TRBV5-4
d_gene: -
CDR3aa: CASSSTGGGVSKETQYF
CDR3nt: TGTGCCAGCAGCTCTACTGGAGGGGGAGTTAGTAAGGAGACCCAGTACTTC

abundance: -
j_gene: TRBJ2-3
v_gene: TRBV28
d_gene: -
CDR3aa: CASGDFTDTQYF
CDR3nt: TGTGCCAGTGGGGACTTCACAGATACGCAGTATTTT

abundance: -
j_gene: TRBJ1-2
v_gene: TRBV27
d_gene: -
CDR3aa: CASSSQGIPGYTF
CDR3nt: TGTGCCAGCAGTTCCCAGGGTATCCCTGGCTACACCTTC

abundance: -
j_gene: TRBJ2-1
v_gene: TRBV7-7
d_gene: TRBD1
CDR3aa: CASSPPPQGVNEQFF
CDR3nt: TGTGCCAGCAGCCCTCCGCCCCAGGGGGTCAATGAGCAGTTCTTC

abundance: once
j_gene: TRBJ2-1
v_gene: TRBV30
d_gene: TRBD2
CDR3aa: CAWKSGRGYNEQFF
CDR3nt: TGTGCCTGGAAGTCGGGGCGGGGGTACAATGAGCAGTTCTTC

abundance: -
j_gene: TRBJ2-1
v_gene: TRBV12-5
d_gene: -
CDR3aa: CASGLVLMAATNEQFF
CDR3nt: TGTGCTAGTGGTTTGGTACTAATGGCAGCAACCAATGAGCAGTTCTTC

abundance: -
j_gene: TRBJ2-5
v_gene: TRBV7-9
d_gene: TRBD2
CDR3aa: CASSFGLAGAQETQYF
CDR3nt: TGTGCCAGCAGCTTCGGACTAGCGGGGGCACAAGAGACCCAGTACTTC

abundance: -
j_gene: TRBJ2-1
v_gene: TRBV5-6
d_gene: -
CDR3aa: CASSRLSSYNEQFF
CDR3nt: TGTGCCAGCAGCCGACTGAGCTCCTACAATGAGCAGTTCTTC

abundance: -
j_gene: TRBJ1-4
v_gene: TRBV9
d_gene: -
CDR3aa: CASSLGGTRNEKLFF
CDR3nt: TGTGCCAGCAGCCTAGGGGGGACCCGCAATGAAAAACTGTTTTTT

abundance: -
j_gene: TRBJ2-4
v_gene: TRBV5-4
d_gene: TRBD1
CDR3aa: CASRSTGGENIQYF
CDR3nt: TGTGCCAGCAGAAGCACAGGGGGAGAAAACATTCAGTACTTC